A single sample gave rise to the 2 T cell receptor beta chains below, sequenced in a study of cytomegalovirus exposure and HLA in healthy donors. The PCR was carried out with 60 Vbeta primers and 13 Jbeta primers. Sequencing used immunoSEQ multiplex PCR; TCRdb keeps in-frame clones, though not all of them. This sample's table has approximately 120,000 clones. Material for sequencing was PBMCs. These receptors were obtained from a middle-aged man in good health and CMV-seronegative.

The chain uses TRBV11-3 and TRBJ1-2; D gene unclear. CDR1 is SGHNT, CDR2 YENEEA, per germline. Trimming shortened V by 1 base and J by 6 bases, and 6 bases separated the two germline ends. This CDR3 region has 12 residues. The CDR3: CASSLALDGYTF. DNA for the CDR3: TGTGCCAGCAGCTTAGCACTCGATGGCTACACCTTC.

This chain uses TRBV5-4 with TRBJ1-2; D may be TRBD1 (5 bases). The CDR3 is 12 residues long. CDR1 SGHNT and CDR2 YYREEE come from the germline V gene (reference sequence). The ends were cut back, 5 bases at V and 8 bases at J, with 13 bases in the middle. CDR3 protein: CASSSGGSGYTF. The CDR3 nucleotides are TGTGCCAGCAGTTCCGGGGGGAGCGGCTACACCTTC.